Each of the 14 T cell receptor beta chains below was sequenced from the same sample in a study of OX40 agonist ivuxolimab in advanced cancers. The method behind the library was the immunoSEQ multiplex PCR assay. Here the immuneACCESS table is served through TCRdb, limited to in-frame sequences with V and J called. Missing clones are a known gap in these copies; in checked studies unresolved V genes cover under half, and the rest lacks a known reason. The sample contains 30,000 to 45,000 clones, about 81% of them found a single time. About 24% of the sample is in the top ten clones. The source was CD4+ or CD8+ T cells sorted from blood, collected in a trial of the OX40 agonist ivuxolimab. The receptors originated from an adult with an advanced solid tumor such as melanoma, head and neck, liver or kidney cancer.

This chain connects TRBV12-2 to TRBJ1-5; the D segment call TRBD1 is taken from the table without a DNA check. TRBV12-2 represents a pseudogene. The CDR3 totals 15 residues. As DNA, the CDR3 is TGTGCAAGTCGCTTAGCGCAGCAGGGGAATCAGCCCCAGCATTTT. It translates to CASRLAQQGNQPQHF.

J is TRBJ2-3 and V is TRBV7-9; D uncertain. CDR1 SEHNR and CDR2 FQNEAQ come from the germline V gene (reference sequence). The CDR3 is 11 residues long. Between the trimmed V and J ends, which lost 5 bases and 4 bases, there was a span of 4 bases. CDR3 loop: CASSGADTQYF. In DNA, the CDR3 is TGTGCCAGCAGCGGGGCAGATACGCAGTATTTT.

The V and J genes are TRBV7-6 and TRBJ2-3, with D perhaps TRBD1 or TRBD2 (5 bases each). CDR1 SGHVS and CDR2 FNYEAQ come from the germline V gene. V shed 5 bases and J shed 0 bases, with 12 bases lying between them. There are 15 residues in the CDR3. This chain's CDR3 is CASSRRDGSTDTQYF. CDR3 nucleotides: TGTGCCAGCAGCCGCCGGGACGGAAGCACAGATACGCAGTATTTT.

The V gene is TRBV18, the J gene TRBJ1-6; 7 nucleotides match TRBD1. Trimming took 4 bases from V and 10 from J; bases not matched to a gene: 7. The germline V gene encodes CDR1 KGHSH and CDR2 LQKENI. The CDR3 loop spans 14 amino acids. Here the CDR3 DNA reads TGTGCCAGCTCACAGACAGGGAAGGGCTCACCCCTCCACTTT. It yields the protein CASSQTGKGSPLHF.

V is TRBV4-2 and J is TRBJ1-1; the match to TRBD1 covers 7 bases. The CDR3 spans 15 residues. Trimming at V came to 1 base and at J to 4 bases, leaving 6 bases not matched to a gene. Germline loops: CDR1 LGHNA, CDR2 YNFKEQ. This CDR3 reads CASSQGTTGFTEAFF. Written as DNA, the CDR3 is TGTGCCAGCAGCCAAGGGACGACAGGGTTCACTGAAGCTTTCTTT.

V is TRBV28 and J is TRBJ1-1; the match to TRBD1 covers 7 bases. CDR1 and CDR2 (germline): MDHEN, SYDVKM. The CDR3 spans 11 residues. Losses at the gene ends were 10 bases for V and 9 bases for J; bases not matched to a gene: 8. Here the CDR3 reads CATWGQFQAFF. CDR3 DNA: TGTGCCACCTGGGGACAGTTTCAAGCTTTCTTT.

This rearrangement joins TRBV19 to TRBJ1-3; D not certain. The germline V gene has CDR1 LNHDA and CDR2 SQIVND (reference sequence). This CDR3 comprises 15 residues. V gave up 5 bases and J gave up 0 bases, with 11 bases separating them. In DNA form, the CDR3 reads TGTGCCAGTAGTTGGACGGAAAGCTCTGGAAACACCATATATTTT. Its translation is CASSWTESSGNTIYF.

The chain has TRBV19 and TRBJ1-1; 7 bases align to TRBD1. Germline V lookup: CDR1 LNHDA, CDR2 SQIVND (reference sequence). This CDR3 contains 14 residues. J gave up 0 bases and V 5 bases, and 3 bases lay outside the gene matches. The CDR3 protein is CASSWDRMNTEAFF. In DNA, the CDR3 is TGTGCCAGTAGTTGGGACAGAATGAACACTGAAGCTTTCTTT.

The chain recombines TRBV4-3 with TRBJ2-5; D is possibly TRBD1 (5 bases). Germline V lookup: CDR1 LGHNA, CDR2 YSLEER. The CDR3 runs 14 residues. The ends were cut back, 2 bases at V and 3 bases at J, with 10 bases in the middle. DNA for the CDR3: TGCGCCAGCAGCCAAAATGGGGCAAAAGAGACCCAGTACTTC. It codes for CASSQNGAKETQYF.

This clone was found a few times. J is TRBJ2-7 and V is TRBV2; TRBD1 matches 9 bases. Germline V gene lookup returns CDR1 SNHLY and CDR2 FYNNEI. The CDR3 spans 14 residues. The junction had 5 bases not matched to a gene; V was cut back by 6 bases and J by 2 bases. Here the CDR3 DNA reads TGTGCCAGCAGAGGGACAGGGCTGACCTACGAGCAGTACTTC. Protein sequence: CASRGTGLTYEQYF.

This rearrangement joins TRBV20-1 to TRBJ1-1, with TRBD1 as a possible D gene (5 bases). V shed 1 base and J shed 7 bases, with 7 bases lying between them. This CDR3 spans 11 amino acids. Per the germline V gene, CDR1 is DFQATT and CDR2 is SNEGSKA (reference sequence). The CDR3 here is CSARGGFEAFF. CDR3 in DNA: TGCAGTGCTAGAGGGGGGTTTGAAGCTTTCTTT.

The genes are TRBV28 and TRBJ2-6, with D hard to call. The germline V gene encodes CDR1 MDHEN and CDR2 SYDVKM. This CDR3 spans 16 amino acids. V lost 3 bases to trimming and J lost 0 bases, with 9 bases between them. CDR3 bases: TGTGCCAGCAGTTTGGGCCAATTCTCTGGGGCCAACGTCCTGACTTTC. It translates to CASSLGQFSGANVLTF.

V usage is TRBV15 and J usage is TRBJ1-5, with unresolved D. V lost 0 bases, J lost 5 bases, and 11 bases lay in between. The CDR3 length is 15 residues. CDR1 is LNHNV and CDR2 is YYDKDF in the germline V gene (reference sequence). The CDR3 nucleotides are TGTGCCACCAGCAGAGAGGAGGGAAAGGATCAGCCCCAGCATTTT. Protein sequence: CATSREEGKDQPQHF.

Here the CDR3 reads CASSQVTGTNEKLFF. The CDR3 DNA sequence: TGTGCCAGCAGCCAAGTGACAGGGACTAATGAAAAACTGTTTTTT. The rearrangement links TRBV4-2 to TRBJ1-4; 7 bases line up with TRBD1. CDR3 size: 15 residues. Germline CDR1 is LGHNA and CDR2 is YNFKEQ. Germline trimming cut 1 base from V and 2 bases from J; bases unmatched to any gene: 1.